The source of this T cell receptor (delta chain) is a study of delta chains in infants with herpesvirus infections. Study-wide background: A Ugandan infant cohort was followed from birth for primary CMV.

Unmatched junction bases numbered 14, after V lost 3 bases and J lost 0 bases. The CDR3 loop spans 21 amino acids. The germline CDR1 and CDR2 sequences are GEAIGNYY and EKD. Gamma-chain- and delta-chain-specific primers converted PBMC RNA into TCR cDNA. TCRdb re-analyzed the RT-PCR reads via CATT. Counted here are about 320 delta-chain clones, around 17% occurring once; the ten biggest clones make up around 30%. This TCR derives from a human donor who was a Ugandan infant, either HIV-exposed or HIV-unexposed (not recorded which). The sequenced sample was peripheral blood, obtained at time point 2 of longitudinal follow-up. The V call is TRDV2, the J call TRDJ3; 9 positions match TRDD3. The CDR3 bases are TGTGCCTGTGACGCCGTTCACCTACTGGGGGACAGCTCCTGGGACACCCGACAGATGTTTTTC. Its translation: CACDAVHLLGDSSWDTRQMFF.